A single sample is the source of the 20 T cell receptor beta chains below, sequenced in a study of cytomegalovirus exposure and HLA in healthy donors. The method was immunoSEQ multiplex PCR; TCRdb's version includes in-frame clones alone and lacks a portion of them. The repertoire consists of about 170,000 clones, with 80% to 90% occurring once and the leading ten covering about 5.8%. The specimen sequenced was PBMCs. The receptor set was obtained from a woman in her twenties or thirties in good health and CMV-seronegative.

The genes are TRBV7-3 and TRBJ2-3, with D possibly called TRBD1 or TRBD2 (6 bases each). Trimming took off 2 bases at V and 2 bases at J, with 11 bases between the two ends. This CDR3 region has 15 residues. Per germline, CDR1 SGHTA and CDR2 FQGTGA. The CDR3 sequence is CASSLGGGNTDTQYF. As DNA, the CDR3 is TGTGCCAGCAGCTTAGGAGGGGGGAACACAGATACGCAGTATTTT.

A few counts support this clone. The chain recombines TRBV4-1 with TRBJ1-2; no clear D. Germline lookup yields CDR1 MGHRA and CDR2 YSYEKL. Trimming took 0 bases from V and 4 from J, leaving 9 bases between them. The CDR3 consists of 14 residues. The CDR3 reads CASSQERVSYGYTF. In DNA, the CDR3 is TGCGCCAGCAGCCAAGAAAGGGTCTCCTATGGCTACACCTTC.

This clone was counted between two and nine times. The chain joins TRBV9 to TRBJ2-7, with D possibly being TRBD1 (6 bases). CDR1 SGDLS and CDR2 YYNGEE come from the germline V gene. V lost 4 bases, J lost 5 bases, and 13 bases lay in between. The length of the CDR3 is 13 residues. CDR3 sequence: CASSPGAGDEQYF. The CDR3 bases are TGTGCCAGCAGCCCAGGGGCGGGTGACGAGCAGTACTTC.

This rearrangement joins TRBV5-1 to TRBJ2-3; 7 positions match TRBD2. Trimming removed 0 bases from V and 2 bases from J; junction bases left unmatched: 6. CDR1 is SGHRS, CDR2 YFSETQ, per germline. The CDR3 is made up of 16 amino acids. This CDR3 reads CASSLGVGTNTDTQYF. DNA of the CDR3: TGCGCCAGCAGCTTGGGGGTCGGGACTAACACAGATACGCAGTATTTT.

This chain joins TRBV5-6 and TRBJ2-5; D is undetermined. Germline loops: CDR1 SGHDT, CDR2 YYEEEE. The CDR3 extends over 17 amino acids. V was shortened by 3 bases and J by 3 bases, with 21 bases between the two germline ends. This chain's CDR3 is CASSYKPNREAEETQYF. DNA for the CDR3: TGTGCCAGCAGCTACAAACCGAACCGTGAGGCGGAAGAGACCCAGTACTTC.

The chain joins TRBV9 to TRBJ2-2, with TRBD2 matching 12 bases. The V segment lost 0 bases and the J segment 5 bases; nucleotides outside the gene matches: 5. This CDR3 is 17 amino acids long. The germline V gene has CDR1 SGDLS and CDR2 YYNGEE. CDR3 residues: CASSVASGRVRTGELFF. In nucleotides, the CDR3 is TGTGCCAGCAGCGTAGCTAGCGGGAGGGTGAGAACCGGGGAGCTGTTTTTT.

The genes are TRBV10-3 and TRBJ2-1, with 7 nucleotides matching TRBD2. The CDR3 covers 15 residues. J gave up 12 bases and V 0 bases, and 11 bases lay outside the gene matches. Per the germline V gene, CDR1 is ENHRY and CDR2 is SYGVKD. The CDR3 nucleotides are TGTGCCATCAGTGAGTCGACCGGGAGCGGGGACGGGCAGTTCTTC. Its protein is CAISESTGSGDGQFF.

This clone was recorded many times. The chain carries TRBV6-4 and TRBJ2-1; 11 bases map to TRBD2. This CDR3 has 13 residues. V shed 3 bases and J 9 bases; nucleotides not matched to a gene: 1. In germline, CDR1 is MRHNA, CDR2 SNTAGT. The CDR3, as DNA: TGTGCCAGCAGTGAAGGACTAGCGGGTGAGCAGTTCTTC. It translates to CASSEGLAGEQFF.

The CDR3 here is CASSQTENTGLAGVRGGELFF. The CDR3 region has the DNA TGCGCCAGCAGCCAAACAGAGAACACGGGACTAGCGGGAGTCCGGGGCGGGGAGCTGTTTTTT. The V and J genes are TRBV4-1 and TRBJ2-2; 14 nucleotides match TRBD2. The CDR3 length is 21 residues. Germline loops: CDR1 MGHRA, CDR2 YSYEKL. With 2 bases clipped from V and 7 bases from J, the junction kept 18 bases outside the gene matches.

The CDR3 here is CASSLSGNTEAFF. As DNA, the CDR3 is TGTGCCAGCAGCTTAAGCGGGAACACTGAAGCTTTCTTT. This chain links TRBV7-3 with TRBJ1-1, with D unclear. Trimming shortened V by 1 base and J by 1 base, and 4 bases separated the two germline ends. This CDR3 has 13 amino acids. CDR1 is SGHTA and CDR2 is FQGTGA in the germline V gene.

Concerning this clone: One junction end disagrees with the germline gene, perhaps due to a read error. This same CDR3 is encoded by further DNA sequences in the sample. The chain carries TRBV30 and TRBJ2-6, with D possibly being TRBD2 (5 bases). Germline V gene sequence: CDR1 GTSNPN, CDR2 SVGIG (reference sequence). The CDR3 runs to 14 residues. CDR3 protein: CAFAREAGANVLTF. CDR3 sequence (DNA): TGCGCCTTCGCGAGGGAAGCCGGGGCCAACGTCCTGACTTTC.

The V gene is TRBV7-6, the J gene TRBJ1-2, with no clear D. From germline, CDR1 is SGHVS and CDR2 FNYEAQ. The V end lost 5 bases, the J end lost 8 bases, and 15 bases lay between the germline ends. The CDR3 runs 13 residues. DNA of the CDR3: TGTGCCAGCAGCGAGGAGAAAGGGCAGGGCTACACCTTC. Translated: CASSEEKGQGYTF.

The CDR3, as DNA: TGCGCCAGCAGGGCCGGGACTAGCGAGAGCTCCTACGAGCAGTACTTC. Amino acid sequence: CASRAGTSESSYEQYF. The rearrangement links TRBV5-1 to TRBJ2-7; TRBD2 matches 10 bases. The V gene end was trimmed by 5 bases and the J gene end by 0 bases; junction bases not matched to a gene: 8. CDR1 is SGHRS and CDR2 is YFSETQ in the germline V gene. The CDR3 runs 16 residues.

Of note for this clone: Different DNA sequences within this sample yield the same CDR3. The rearrangement uses TRBV9 and TRBJ2-3, with D uncertain. The V end lost 1 base, the J end lost 4 bases, and 10 bases lay between the germline ends. The CDR3 length is 14 residues. From germline, CDR1 is SGDLS and CDR2 YYNGEE. The DNA for the CDR3 is TGTGCCAGCAGCGTATTCGGCATAGCAGATACGCAGTATTTT. Its protein product is CASSVFGIADTQYF. The full variable domain, in which reference TRBV9 and TRBJ2-3 provide the parts outside the CDR3, is DSGVTQTPKHLITATGQRVTLRCSPRSGDLSVYWYQQSLDQGLQFLIQYYNGEERAKGNILERFSAQQFPDLHSELNLSSLELGDSALYFCASSVFGIADTQYFGPGTRLTVL.

The chain is built from TRBV10-3 and TRBJ1-1; D call uncertain. Germline CDR1 and CDR2: ENHRY and SYGVKD. The V gene lost 0 bases and the J gene lost 7 bases, with 9 bases spanning the gap. This CDR3 is 13 amino acids long. The chain's CDR3 is CAISESDVLEAFF. Here the CDR3 DNA reads TGTGCCATCAGTGAGTCGGACGTGCTTGAAGCTTTCTTT.

This clone was recorded once. V and J are TRBV7-2 and TRBJ1-5, with D hard to call. In germline, CDR1 is SGHTA, CDR2 FQGNSA. The CDR3 extends over 16 amino acids. Trimming cost V 5 bases and J 0 bases, with 14 bases left between them. CDR3 loop: CASSPNMVGSNQPQHF. CDR3 in DNA: TGTGCCAGCAGCCCAAATATGGTCGGTAGCAATCAGCCCCAGCATTTT.

The gene calls are TRBV29-1 and TRBJ1-2; TRBD1 agrees at 8 bases. With 3 bases clipped from V and 8 bases from J, the junction kept 8 bases outside the gene matches. CDR1 and CDR2 from the germline V gene are SQVTM and ANQGSEA. This CDR3 region has 13 residues. In nucleotides, the CDR3 is TGCAGCGTTGAGTCTCAGGGGGCAGGAGGCTACACCTTC. Translation gives CSVESQGAGGYTF.

This chain connects TRBV28 to TRBJ1-5; D may be TRBD1 (5 bases). Trimming removed 5 bases at V and 0 bases at J, with 8 bases between. Germline loops: CDR1 MDHEN, CDR2 SYDVKM. The CDR3 is made up of 14 amino acids. CDR3 DNA sequence: TGTGCCAGCAGTGGCACAGGTAGCAATCAGCCCCAGCATTTT. Its translation is CASSGTGSNQPQHF.

This chain connects TRBV7-3 to TRBJ2-1, with D unclear. Germline loops: CDR1 SGHTA, CDR2 FQGTGA. V gave up 2 bases and J gave up 1 base, with 9 bases separating them. The CDR3 is 15 amino acids. The CDR3 loop reads CASSLGHGSYNEQFF. In DNA form, the CDR3 reads TGTGCCAGCAGCTTAGGGCATGGTTCCTACAATGAGCAGTTCTTC.

The rearrangement uses TRBV7-2 and TRBJ1-3, with D possibly being TRBD1 (5 bases). CDR1 and CDR2 from the germline V gene are SGHTA and FQGNSA. The CDR3 consists of 15 residues. Trimming took off 5 bases at V and 9 bases at J, with 20 bases between the two ends. In DNA form, the CDR3 reads TGTGCCAGCAGCGCTAAGGCGGGGGGTGGGAGCACCATATATTTT. Translating gives CASSAKAGGGSTIYF.